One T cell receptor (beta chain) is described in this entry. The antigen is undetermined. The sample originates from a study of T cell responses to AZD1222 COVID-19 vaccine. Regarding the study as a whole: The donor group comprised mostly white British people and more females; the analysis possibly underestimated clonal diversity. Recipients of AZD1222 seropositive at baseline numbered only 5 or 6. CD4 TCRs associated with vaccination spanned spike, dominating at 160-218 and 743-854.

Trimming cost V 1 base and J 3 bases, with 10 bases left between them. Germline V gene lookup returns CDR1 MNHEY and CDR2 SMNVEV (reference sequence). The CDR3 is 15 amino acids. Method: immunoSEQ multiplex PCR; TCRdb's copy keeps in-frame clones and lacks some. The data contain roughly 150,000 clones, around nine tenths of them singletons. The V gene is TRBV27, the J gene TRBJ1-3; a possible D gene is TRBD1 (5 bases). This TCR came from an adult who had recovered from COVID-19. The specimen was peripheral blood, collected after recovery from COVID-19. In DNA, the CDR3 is TGTGCCAGCAGTTTATTTGGGGGATTTGGAAACACCATATATTTT. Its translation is CASSLFGGFGNTIYF.